This T cell receptor beta chain was captured in a study of blood T cell repertoires in COVID-19. Whole-study context: Whether acute or convalescent, the COVID-19 samples came from the United States, Italy and Spain. PBMCs, B-cell-depleted T cells, or T cells were the source of the cDNA or gDNA that made up the material.

V was pared by 4 bases and J by 4 bases, with 12 bases of the junction left unmatched. The CDR3 totals 17 residues. Germline V gene sequence: CDR1 SGDLS, CDR2 YYNGEE. This clone was observed once. Authors' methods: Estimation of nucleated cell counts relied on the amplification of reference gene primers. Assay: immunoSEQ multiplex PCR; the TCRdb copy retains only in-frame clones and omits some. V and J calls plus clone size are reproduced from that table; the DNA served to infer D and trimming. The data contain about 94,000 clones, about nine tenths of them singletons. This sequence was found in an elderly woman with acute or convalescent COVID-19. V usage is TRBV9 and J usage is TRBJ2-3; the match to TRBD2 covers 10 bases. The sequencing sample was made of peripheral blood. CDR3 region: CASSSQTSGIGADTQYF. The CDR3 nucleotides are TGTGCCAGCAGCTCTCAAACTAGCGGGATTGGCGCAGATACGCAGTATTTT.